This T cell receptor beta chain was identified during a study of graft-versus-host responses after intestinal transplantation (dated by TCRdb to the early 2020s). For the wider study: The transplants that recipients got were multivisceral, liver-intestinal, or isolated intestinal. Every recipient was given anti-thymocyte globulin induction, followed by about three years of maintenance tacrolimus and steroids. After intestinal transplantation, graft-versus-host and host-versus-graft alloreactive T cell clones in the graft, circulation and bone marrow were tracked using bulk TCR-beta CDR3 sequencing. To identify alloreactive clones, pre-transplant mixed lymphocyte reaction products were sequenced and then compared with unstimulated pre-transplant donor and recipient T cells. The cohort enrolled approximately 24 intestinal transplant recipients including one retransplant, and a few patients lacking pretransplant specimens were excluded. Donor T cell macrochimerism was defined as a peak of at least 4% donor T cells among recipient peripheral blood mononuclear cells. Rather than going through the commercial service, samples from three later patients were sequenced in-house on an Illumina MiSeq and processed with MiXCR. Broad study findings and their caveats: Early after transplant, peak levels of circulating GvH clones were found to be associated with declines in HvG clones. The conclusions were limited by the relatively low number and heterogeneity of the intestinal transplant patients. GvH clones were found in recipient bone marrow, and some of the GvH clones appeared earlier in ileal mucosa or blood, which is consistent with an intestinal mucosal origin. High GvH to HvG T cell clonal ratios were observed in the allografts of patients with donor T cell macrochimerism.

With respect to this clone: Within one base of it there is no much larger clone, and no base qualities were kept.

The library was built by means of the immunoSEQ multiplex PCR assay. For most patients, genomic DNA was isolated with the Qiagen DNeasy Blood and Tissue Kit and shipped frozen to Adaptive Biotechnologies for TCR sequencing. For most patients, high-throughput TCR-beta CDR3 sequencing of genomic DNA was performed by Adaptive Biotechnologies. As for the original processing: TCR sequencing data for approximately 17 patients were retrieved from Adaptive's ImmunoSEQ software; three other patients were processed with MiXCR and VDJtools. To correct CD4 versus CD8 sorting errors, any sequence found in both subsets at a frequency ratio below 5:1 was removed. CDR3 nucleotide sequences shared between donor and recipient were removed because the origin of such sequences could not be assigned. At least 2-fold expansion over unstimulated cells and a minimum CFSE-low frequency of 0.002% (template counts) or 0.001% (read counts) were required for clones to be classified as alloreactive. Mappable clones were those detected in sequenced pre-transplant spleen, lymph node, or MLR CFSE-low populations of the donor or recipient. Cumulative frequency of alloreactive clones was calculated as a percentage of all sequences weighted by copy number. As stored in TCRdb, this immuneACCESS dataset retains in-frame rearrangements with V and J assigned. A fraction of the clones does not appear; measured against another copy, unresolved V genes explain less than half of the discrepancy, and the remainder lacks a known reason. That table is the source of V, J and clone size, and D and trimming were worked out from the DNA. Here the sample has about 18,000 clones; 38% occur a single time. The ten largest clones capture around 0.82% of the sample.

V was cut back by 11 bases and J by 2 bases, leaving a gap of 13 bases between them. Reading the germline V gene (reference sequence) gives CDR1 MNHEY and CDR2 SMNVEV. The CDR3 contains 13 residues, cysteine and phenylalanine counted. Just CDR3 DNA is preserved here, 39 bases in frame from base 1. The sample's time point label, decoded: cells obtained before transplantation from donor or recipient. Mixed lymphocyte reactions plated around 200,000 CFSE-labeled pre-transplant responders with around 200,000 irradiated violet-dye-labeled stimulators and were cultured for 6 days. After the mixed lymphocyte reaction, proliferating CD3+CD4+CFSE-low and CD3+CD8+CFSE-low responder cells were FACS-sorted on a BD Influx sorter.

This receptor was identified in a human patient who received an intestinal transplant. The sample here was alloreactive CD4+ T cells from a mixed lymphocyte reaction culture, taken before intestinal transplant. The cell subset or site label here, explained by the study, means: CFSE-low proliferating T cells sorted from approximately 6-day pre-transplant mixed lymphocyte reaction (GvH or HvG direction). The V and J segments used are TRBV27 and TRBJ1-5; the best D guess is TRBD1, with 5 bases matching. The base sequence is TGTGCCGGTGAAGCGGGGGGCAATCAGCCCCAGCATTTT. The encoded protein is CAGEAGGNQPQHF.